Listed below are T cell receptor beta chains from one sample, sequenced in a study of cytomegalovirus exposure and HLA in healthy donors. Assay: immunoSEQ multiplex PCR; the TCRdb copy retains only in-frame clones and omits some. This table holds around 75,000 clones. The specimen was PBMCs. The source is a woman in her fifties or sixties in good health and CMV-seronegative. The CDR3 runs from the conserved cysteine through the conserved F or W. D genes are given only for firm matches.

length: 14; D: -; V: TRBV7-9; J: TRBJ1-3; CDR3: CASSYTAGGNTIYF; DNA: TGTGCCAGCAGCTACACAGCGGGAGGAAACACCATATATTTT
length: 14; D: TRBD1; V: TRBV19; J: TRBJ1-2; CDR3: CASRRQGAYDGYTF; DNA: TGTGCCAGTAGAAGACAGGGGGCGTATGATGGCTACACCTTC
length: 16; D: TRBD1; V: TRBV7-6; J: TRBJ2-3; CDR3: CASSPYSGGVSDTQYF; DNA: TGTGCCAGCAGCCCCTACTCAGGGGGAGTTTCAGATACGCAGTATTTT
length: 17; D: TRBD1; V: TRBV30; J: TRBJ1-3; CDR3: CAWSATGTVLSGNTIYF; DNA: TGTGCCTGGAGTGCGACCGGGACAGTCCTCTCTGGAAACACCATATATTTT
length: 17; D: -; V: TRBV11-2; J: TRBJ2-7; CDR3: CASSSLEGLTSYYEQYF; DNA: TGTGCCAGCAGCTCCCTGGAGGGCCTAACCTCCTACTACGAGCAGTACTTC
length: 16; D: TRBD1; V: TRBV19; J: TRBJ2-2; CDR3: CASTSSGTGVSGELFF; DNA: TGTGCCAGTACGAGCTCCGGGACAGGGGTCTCCGGGGAGCTGTTTTTT
length: 16; D: TRBD1; V: TRBV7-2; J: TRBJ1-1; CDR3: CASSPAGTGRGTEAFF; DNA: TGTGCCAGCAGCCCAGCCGGGACAGGGAGGGGGACTGAAGCTTTCTTT
length: 15; D: TRBD2; V: TRBV5-1; J: TRBJ2-1; CDR3: CASSSSGMDYNEQFF; DNA: TGCGCCAGCAGCTCTAGCGGGATGGACTACAATGAGCAGTTCTTC
length: 14; D: -; V: TRBV4-1; J: TRBJ2-7; CDR3: CASSPGRGIYEQYF; DNA: TGCGCCAGCAGTCCAGGACGGGGGATCTACGAGCAGTACTTC
length: 15; D: TRBD1; V: TRBV4-1; J: TRBJ2-2; CDR3: CASSQATGRTGELFF; DNA: TGCGCCAGCAGCCAAGCGACAGGGAGAACCGGGGAGCTGTTTTTT
length: 13; D: -; V: TRBV28; J: TRBJ1-2; CDR3: CASSLGEFYGYTF; DNA: TGTGCCAGCAGTTTAGGAGAATTCTATGGCTACACCTTC
length: 16; D: -; V: TRBV27; J: TRBJ2-3; CDR3: CASSLFRDIETDTQYF; DNA: TGTGCCAGCAGTTTATTCCGGGACATCGAGACAGATACGCAGTATTTT
length: 17; D: TRBD1; V: TRBV7-6; J: TRBJ1-4; CDR3: CASSLIAGGATAEKLFF; DNA: TGTGCCAGCAGCCTAATTGCAGGGGGCGCGACAGCTGAAAAACTGTTTTTT
length: 15; D: TRBD1; V: TRBV28; J: TRBJ2-5; CDR3: CASRDDRGLQETQYF; DNA: TGTGCCAGCAGGGATGACAGGGGGCTGCAAGAGACCCAGTACTTC
length: 15; D: TRBD1; V: TRBV18; J: TRBJ1-1; CDR3: CASSRGDSLNTEAFF; DNA: TGTGCCAGCTCAAGAGGGGACAGCTTGAACACTGAAGCTTTCTTT
length: 19; D: TRBD1; V: TRBV19; J: TRBJ2-7; CDR3: CASSIEGTGGSPRTYEQYF; DNA: TGTGCCAGTAGTATAGAGGGGACAGGGGGCTCGCCGCGAACCTACGAGCAGTACTTC
length: 11; D: -; V: TRBV28; J: TRBJ2-7; CDR3: CASSLRDEQYF; DNA: TGTGCCAGCAGTTTGCGGGACGAGCAGTACTTC
length: 13; D: -; V: TRBV6-1; J: TRBJ1-5; CDR3: CASSPGVRQPQHF; DNA: TGTGCCAGCAGTCCAGGGGTGCGGCAGCCCCAGCATTTT
length: 16; D: -; V: TRBV5-1; J: TRBJ2-3; CDR3: CASTLGPATGSDTQYF; DNA: TGCGCCAGCACCCTAGGCCCCGCGACCGGCTCAGATACGCAGTATTTT
length: 14; D: -; V: TRBV6-1; J: TRBJ2-3; CDR3: CASSYRVGTDTQYF; DNA: TGTGCCAGCAGCTACAGGGTTGGGACAGATACGCAGTATTTT
length: 13; D: -; V: TRBV18; J: TRBJ2-7; CDR3: CASSPPQEGEQYF; DNA: TGTGCCAGCTCACCACCCCAGGAGGGGGAGCAGTACTTC
length: 15; D: TRBD2; V: TRBV7-3; J: TRBJ2-1; CDR3: CASSFIAGGLNEQFF; DNA: TGTGCCAGCAGCTTTATAGCGGGAGGCCTCAATGAGCAGTTCTTC
length: 14; D: -; V: TRBV6-5; J: TRBJ1-2; CDR3: CASSHRGANYGYTF; DNA: TGTGCTAGCAGTCACCGGGGAGCTAACTATGGCTACACCTTC